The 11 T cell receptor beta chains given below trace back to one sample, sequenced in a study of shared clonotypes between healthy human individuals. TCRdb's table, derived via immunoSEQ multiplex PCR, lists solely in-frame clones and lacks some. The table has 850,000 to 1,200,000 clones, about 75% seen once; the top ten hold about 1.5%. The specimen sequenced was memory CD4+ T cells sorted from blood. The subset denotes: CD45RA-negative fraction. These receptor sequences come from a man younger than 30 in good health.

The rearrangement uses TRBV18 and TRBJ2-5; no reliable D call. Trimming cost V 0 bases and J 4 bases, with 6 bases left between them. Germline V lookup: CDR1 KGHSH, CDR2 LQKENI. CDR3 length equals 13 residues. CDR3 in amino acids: CASSPPSGETQYF. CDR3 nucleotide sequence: TGTGCCAGCTCACCACCGTCCGGAGAGACCCAGTACTTC.

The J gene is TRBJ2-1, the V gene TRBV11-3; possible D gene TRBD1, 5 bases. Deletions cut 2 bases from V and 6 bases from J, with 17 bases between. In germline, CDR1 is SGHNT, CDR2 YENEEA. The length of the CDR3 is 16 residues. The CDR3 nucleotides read TGTGCCAGCAGCTTACGACGGCCAACAGGTGGCAATGAGCAGTTCTTC. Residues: CASSLRRPTGGNEQFF.

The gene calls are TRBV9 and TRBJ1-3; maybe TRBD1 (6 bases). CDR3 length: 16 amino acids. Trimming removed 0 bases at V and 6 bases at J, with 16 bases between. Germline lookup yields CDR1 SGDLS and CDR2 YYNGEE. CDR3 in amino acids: CASSVDPHREENTIYF. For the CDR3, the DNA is TGTGCCAGCAGCGTAGATCCCCACAGGGAGGAAAACACCATATATTTT. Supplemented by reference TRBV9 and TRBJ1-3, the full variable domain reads DSGVTQTPKHLITATGQRVTLRCSPRSGDLSVYWYQQSLDQGLQFLIQYYNGEERAKGNILERFSAQQFPDLHSELNLSSLELGDSALYFCASSVDPHREENTIYFGEGSWLTVV.

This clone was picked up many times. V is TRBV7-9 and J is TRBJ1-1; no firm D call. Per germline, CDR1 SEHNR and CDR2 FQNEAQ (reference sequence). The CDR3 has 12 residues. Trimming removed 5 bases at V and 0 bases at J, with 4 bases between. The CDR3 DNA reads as TGTGCCAGCAGCCAGATGAACACTGAAGCTTTCTTT. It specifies CASSQMNTEAFF.

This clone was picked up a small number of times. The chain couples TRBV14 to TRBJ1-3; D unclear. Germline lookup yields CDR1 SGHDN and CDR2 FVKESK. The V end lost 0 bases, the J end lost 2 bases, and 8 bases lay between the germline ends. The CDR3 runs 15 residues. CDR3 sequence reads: CASSQENGPGNTIYF. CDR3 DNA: TGTGCCAGCAGCCAAGAGAATGGCCCTGGAAACACCATATATTTT.

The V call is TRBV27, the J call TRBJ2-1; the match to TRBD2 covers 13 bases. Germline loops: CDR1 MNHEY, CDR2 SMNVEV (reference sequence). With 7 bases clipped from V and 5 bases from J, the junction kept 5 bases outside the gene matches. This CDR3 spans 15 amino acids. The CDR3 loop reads CASTRLAGGNNEQFF. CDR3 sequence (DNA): TGTGCCAGCACCCGACTAGCGGGAGGTAACAATGAGCAGTTCTTC.

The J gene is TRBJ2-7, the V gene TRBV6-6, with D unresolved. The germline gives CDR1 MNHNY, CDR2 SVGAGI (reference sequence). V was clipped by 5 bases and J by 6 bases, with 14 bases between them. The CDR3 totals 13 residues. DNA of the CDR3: TGTGCCAGCAGTATCGTAGGGAACAGCGAGCAGTACTTC. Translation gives CASSIVGNSEQYF.

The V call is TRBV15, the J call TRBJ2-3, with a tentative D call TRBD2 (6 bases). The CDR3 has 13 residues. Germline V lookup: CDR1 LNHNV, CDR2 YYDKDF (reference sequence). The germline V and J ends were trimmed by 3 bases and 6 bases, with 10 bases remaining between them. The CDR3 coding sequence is TGTGCCACCAGCAGCTCCCGGGGGGATACGCAGTATTTT. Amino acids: CATSSSRGDTQYF.

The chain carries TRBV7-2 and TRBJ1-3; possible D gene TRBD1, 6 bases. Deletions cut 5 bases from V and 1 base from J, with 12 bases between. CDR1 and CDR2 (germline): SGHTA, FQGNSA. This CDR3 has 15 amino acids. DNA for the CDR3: TGTGCCAGCAGCCCTAGGGGGGGTTCTGGAAACACCATATATTTT. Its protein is CASSPRGGSGNTIYF. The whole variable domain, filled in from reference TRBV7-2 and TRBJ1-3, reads GAGVSQSPSNKVTEKGKDVELRCDPISGHTALYWYRQSLGQGLEFLIYFQGNSAPDKSGLPSDRFSAERTGGSVSTLTIQRTQQEDSAVYLCASSPRGGSGNTIYFGEGSWLTVV.

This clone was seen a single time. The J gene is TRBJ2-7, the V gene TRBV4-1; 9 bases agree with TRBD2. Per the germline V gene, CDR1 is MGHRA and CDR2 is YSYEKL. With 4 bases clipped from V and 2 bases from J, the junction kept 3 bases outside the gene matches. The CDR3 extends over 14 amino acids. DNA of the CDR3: TGCGCCAGCAGCCCGACTAGCGGTACCTACGAGCAGTACTTC. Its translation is CASSPTSGTYEQYF.

In DNA, the CDR3 is TGTGCCAGTAGTACGCAGGCAGGGGCCGACTTACAGCATTTT. Residues: CASSTQAGADLQHF. The rearrangement links TRBV19 to TRBJ1-5; the D gene is possibly TRBD1 (6 bases). The CDR3 spans 14 residues. CDR1 is LNHDA, CDR2 SQIVND, per germline (reference sequence). The V end lost 4 bases, the J end lost 13 bases, and 20 bases lay between the germline ends. Drawing the rest from reference TRBV19 and TRBJ1-5, the complete variable domain is DGGITQSPKYLFRKEGQNVTLSCEQNLNHDAMYWYRQDPGQGLRLIYYSQIVNDFQKGDIAEGYSVSREKKESFPLTVTSAQKNPTAFYLCASSTQAGADLQHFGDGTRLSIL.